Presented here are 8 T cell receptor beta chains from one specimen sequenced in a study of identifying expanded T cells in peripheral blood. Here immunoSEQ multiplex PCR was the method, and the copy in TCRdb shows in-frame clones only, minus some. The sample contains under 150,000 clones, more than 75% of which appear only once. The specimen sequenced was blood. All receptors derive from a person between 18 and 75 years old in good health.

V and J are TRBV2 and TRBJ1-5; no clear D gene. The CDR3 consists of 14 residues. Between the trimmed V and J ends, which lost 4 bases and 4 bases, there was a span of 11 bases. Germline loops: CDR1 SNHLY, CDR2 FYNNEI. Written as DNA, the CDR3 is TGTGCCAGCAGTGTGGGAAGGGAGAATCAGCCCCAGCATTTT. Its protein product is CASSVGRENQPQHF.

This chain uses TRBV4-3 with TRBJ2-4; TRBD2 is a possible D gene (6 bases). This CDR3 is 17 amino acids long. Trimming cost V 0 bases and J 1 base, with 13 bases left between them. Germline V gives CDR1 LGHNA, CDR2 YSLEER. The CDR3: CASSQDIGGGAKNIQYF. CDR3 coding DNA: TGCGCCAGCAGCCAAGATATCGGGGGAGGTGCCAAAAACATTCAGTACTTC.

The chain combines TRBV29-1 with TRBJ2-1; tentatively, D is TRBD1 (5 bases). This CDR3 is built from 11 residues. Germline CDR1 SQVTM, CDR2 ANQGSEA. V was cut by 7 bases and J by 10 bases, with 14 bases left in between. The DNA of the CDR3 is TGCAGCGCCCTTGTGGGGCCCGAGCAGTTCTTC. This codes for CSALVGPEQFF.

The DNA of the CDR3 is TGTGCCAGCAGTGAATTCGGCAGCCATAGCAATCAGCCCCAGCATTTT. As protein: CASSEFGSHSNQPQHF. The chain uses TRBV6-1 and TRBJ1-5, with unresolved D. The length of the CDR3 is 16 residues. Trimming removed 2 bases at V and 0 bases at J, with 11 bases between. Looked up from germline, CDR1 is MNHNS and CDR2 is SASEGT.

This chain uses TRBV4-1 with TRBJ2-7; D is unclear. The CDR3 has 15 residues. Germline-derived CDR1 and CDR2 are MGHRA and YSYEKL. V lost 1 base to trimming and J lost 0 bases, with 10 bases between them. The CDR3: CASSQVFGYSYEQYF. Here the CDR3 DNA reads TGCGCCAGCAGCCAAGTTTTCGGGTACTCCTACGAGCAGTACTTC.

This chain joins TRBV5-6 and TRBJ1-2; D unclear. The CDR3 loop spans 15 amino acids. Trimming left V 1 base short and J 4 bases short, with 14 bases between. Germline-derived CDR1 and CDR2 are SGHDT and YYEEEE. CDR3 in DNA: TGTGCCAGCAGCTTGTATCTCCCCTGGGCCTATGGCTACACCTTC. It is translated as CASSLYLPWAYGYTF.

The chain is built from TRBV11-3 and TRBJ2-7; D may be TRBD2 (6 bases). CDR1 is SGHNT, CDR2 YENEEA, per germline. V was shortened by 2 bases and J by 0 bases, with 11 bases between the two germline ends. This CDR3 comprises 15 residues. CDR3 protein: CASSLSRRGSYEQYF. The CDR3 coding sequence is TGTGCCAGCAGCTTATCGAGGCGGGGCTCCTACGAGCAGTACTTC. The full variable domain, its missing parts supplied by reference TRBV11-3 and TRBJ2-7, is EAGVVQSPRYKIIEKKQPVAFWCNPISGHNTLYWYLQNLGQGPELLIRYENEEAVDDSQLPKDRFSAERLKGVDSTLKIQPAELGDSAVYLCASSLSRRGSYEQYFGPGTRLTVT.

The rearrangement joins TRBV15 to TRBJ1-5, with D perhaps matching TRBD1 (5 bases). Per germline, CDR1 LNHNV and CDR2 YYDKDF (reference sequence). Between the trimmed V and J ends, which lost 4 bases and 15 bases, there was a span of 25 bases. The CDR3 runs 15 residues. The CDR3 reads CATSTRGREWELRHF. In DNA form, the CDR3 reads TGTGCCACCAGCACCCGGGGGAGGGAGTGGGAATTGCGGCATTTT.